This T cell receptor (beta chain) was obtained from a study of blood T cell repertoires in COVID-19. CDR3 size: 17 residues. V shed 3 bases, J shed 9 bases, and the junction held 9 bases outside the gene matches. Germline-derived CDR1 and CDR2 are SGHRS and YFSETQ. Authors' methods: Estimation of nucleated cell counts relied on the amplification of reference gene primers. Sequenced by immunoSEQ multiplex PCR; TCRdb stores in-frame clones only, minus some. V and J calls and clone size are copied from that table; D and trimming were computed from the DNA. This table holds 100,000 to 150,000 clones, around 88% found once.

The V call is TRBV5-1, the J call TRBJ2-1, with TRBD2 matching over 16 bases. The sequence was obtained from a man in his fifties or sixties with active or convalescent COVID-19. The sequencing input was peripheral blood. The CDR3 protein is CASSYDGTSGGALEQFF. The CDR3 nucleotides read TGCGCCAGCAGCTACGATGGGACTAGCGGGGGGGCGCTTGAGCAGTTCTTC.